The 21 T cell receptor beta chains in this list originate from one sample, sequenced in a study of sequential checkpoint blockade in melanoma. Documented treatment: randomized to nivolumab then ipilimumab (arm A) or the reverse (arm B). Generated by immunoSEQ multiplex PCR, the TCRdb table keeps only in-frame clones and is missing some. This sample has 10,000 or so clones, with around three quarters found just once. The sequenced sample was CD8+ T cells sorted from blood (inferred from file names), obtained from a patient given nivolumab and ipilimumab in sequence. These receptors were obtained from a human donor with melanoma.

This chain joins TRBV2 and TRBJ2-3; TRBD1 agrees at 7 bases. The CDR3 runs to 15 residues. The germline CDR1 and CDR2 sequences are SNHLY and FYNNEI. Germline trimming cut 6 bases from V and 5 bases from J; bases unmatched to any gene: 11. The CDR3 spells CASSPTTGTEDTQYF. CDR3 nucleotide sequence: TGTGCCAGCAGCCCGACGACAGGGACCGAAGATACGCAGTATTTT.

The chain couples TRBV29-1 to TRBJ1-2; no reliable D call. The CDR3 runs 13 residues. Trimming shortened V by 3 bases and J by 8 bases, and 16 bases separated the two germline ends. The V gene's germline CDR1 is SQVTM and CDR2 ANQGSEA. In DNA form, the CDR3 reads TGCAGCGTTGAGGAGGGCCTAGGTGAAGGCTACACCTTC. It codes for CSVEEGLGEGYTF.

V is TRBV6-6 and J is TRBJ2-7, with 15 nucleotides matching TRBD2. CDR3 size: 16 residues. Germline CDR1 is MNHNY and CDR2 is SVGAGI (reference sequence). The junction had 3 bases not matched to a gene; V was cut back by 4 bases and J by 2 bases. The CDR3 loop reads CASSLGLAGGPYEQYV. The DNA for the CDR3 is TGTGCCAGCAGTTTAGGACTAGCGGGAGGGCCCTACGAGCAGTACGTC.

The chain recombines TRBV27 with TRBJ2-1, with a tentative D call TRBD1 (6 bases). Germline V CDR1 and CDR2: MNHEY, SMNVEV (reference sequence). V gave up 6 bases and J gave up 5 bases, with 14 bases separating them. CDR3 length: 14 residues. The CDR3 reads CASSHRTADNEQFF. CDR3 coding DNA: TGTGCCAGCAGCCATAGGACAGCCGACAATGAGCAGTTCTTC.

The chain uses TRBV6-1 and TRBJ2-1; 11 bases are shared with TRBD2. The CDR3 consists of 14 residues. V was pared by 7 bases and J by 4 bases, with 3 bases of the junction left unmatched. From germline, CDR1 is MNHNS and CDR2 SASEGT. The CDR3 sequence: CASKGTSGYNEQFF. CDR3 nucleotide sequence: TGTGCCAGCAAGGGGACTAGCGGTTACAATGAGCAGTTCTTC.

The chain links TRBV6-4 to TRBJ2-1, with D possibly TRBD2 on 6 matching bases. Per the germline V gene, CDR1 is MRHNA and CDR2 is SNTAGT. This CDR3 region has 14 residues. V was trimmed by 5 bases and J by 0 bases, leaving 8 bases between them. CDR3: CASSPGSSYNEQFF. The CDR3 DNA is TGTGCCAGCAGTCCCGGGAGCTCCTACAATGAGCAGTTCTTC.

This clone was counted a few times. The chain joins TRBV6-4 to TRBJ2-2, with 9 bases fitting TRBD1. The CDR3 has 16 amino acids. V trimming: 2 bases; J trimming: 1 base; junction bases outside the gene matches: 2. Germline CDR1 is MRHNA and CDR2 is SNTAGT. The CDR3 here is CASSDQGQGNTGELFF. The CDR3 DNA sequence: TGTGCCAGCAGTGACCAGGGACAGGGGAACACCGGGGAGCTGTTTTTT.

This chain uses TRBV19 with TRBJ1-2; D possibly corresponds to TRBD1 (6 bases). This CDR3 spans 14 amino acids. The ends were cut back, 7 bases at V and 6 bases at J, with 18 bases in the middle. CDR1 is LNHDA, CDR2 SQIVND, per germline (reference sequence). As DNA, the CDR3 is TGTGCCAGTATGCCGCAGGGGAAAATCCATGGCTACACCTTC. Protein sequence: CASMPQGKIHGYTF. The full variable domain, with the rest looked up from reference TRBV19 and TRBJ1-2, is DGGITQSPKYLFRKEGQNVTLSCEQNLNHDAMYWYRQDPGQGLRLIYYSQIVNDFQKGDIAEGYSVSREKKESFPLTVTSAQKNPTAFYLCASMPQGKIHGYTFGSGTRLTVV.

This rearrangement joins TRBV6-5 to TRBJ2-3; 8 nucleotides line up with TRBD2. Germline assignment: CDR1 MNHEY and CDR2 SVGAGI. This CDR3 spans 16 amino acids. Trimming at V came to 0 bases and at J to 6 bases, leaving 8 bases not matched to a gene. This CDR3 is CASSYSMERGWDTQYF. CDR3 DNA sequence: TGTGCCAGCAGTTACTCGATGGAGCGGGGGTGGGATACGCAGTATTTT.

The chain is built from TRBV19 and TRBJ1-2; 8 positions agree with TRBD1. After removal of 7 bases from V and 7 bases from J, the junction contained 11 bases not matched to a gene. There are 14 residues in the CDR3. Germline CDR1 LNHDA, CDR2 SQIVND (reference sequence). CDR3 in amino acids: CASKDRESRSGYTF. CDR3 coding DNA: TGTGCCAGTAAGGACAGGGAAAGTCGGTCTGGCTACACCTTC.

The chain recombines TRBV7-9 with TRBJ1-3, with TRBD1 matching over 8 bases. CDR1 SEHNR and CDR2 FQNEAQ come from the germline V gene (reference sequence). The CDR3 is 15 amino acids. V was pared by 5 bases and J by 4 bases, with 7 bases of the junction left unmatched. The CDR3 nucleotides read TGTGCCAGCAGCGGTCAGGGGGCAGAAGGAAACACCATATATTTT. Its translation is CASSGQGAEGNTIYF.

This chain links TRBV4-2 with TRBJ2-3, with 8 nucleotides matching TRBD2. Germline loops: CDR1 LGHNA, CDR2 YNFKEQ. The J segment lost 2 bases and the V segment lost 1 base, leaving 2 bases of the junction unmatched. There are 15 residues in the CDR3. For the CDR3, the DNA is TGTGCCAGCAGCCAAGGTAGCGGGGACACAGATACGCAGTATTTT. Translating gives CASSQGSGDTDTQYF.

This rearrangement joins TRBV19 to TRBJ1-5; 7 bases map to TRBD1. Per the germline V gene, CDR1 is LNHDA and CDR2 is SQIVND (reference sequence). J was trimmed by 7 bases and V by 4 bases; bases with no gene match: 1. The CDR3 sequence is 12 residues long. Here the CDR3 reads CASSKGAQPQHF. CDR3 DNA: TGTGCCAGTAGTAAGGGGGCACAGCCCCAGCATTTT.

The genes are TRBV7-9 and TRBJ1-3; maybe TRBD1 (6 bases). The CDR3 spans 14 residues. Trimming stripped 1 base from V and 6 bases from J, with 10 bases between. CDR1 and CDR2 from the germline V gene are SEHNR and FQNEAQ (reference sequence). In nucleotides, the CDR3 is TGTGCCAGCAGCTTAGACGCAGGGGTAAACACCATATATTTT. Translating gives CASSLDAGVNTIYF.

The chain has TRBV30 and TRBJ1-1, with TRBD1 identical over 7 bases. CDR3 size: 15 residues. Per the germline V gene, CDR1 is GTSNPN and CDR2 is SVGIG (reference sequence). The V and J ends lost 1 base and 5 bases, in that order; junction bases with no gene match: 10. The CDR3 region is CAWSDQPQGLTEAFF. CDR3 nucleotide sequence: TGTGCCTGGAGTGACCAACCACAGGGGTTAACTGAAGCTTTCTTT.

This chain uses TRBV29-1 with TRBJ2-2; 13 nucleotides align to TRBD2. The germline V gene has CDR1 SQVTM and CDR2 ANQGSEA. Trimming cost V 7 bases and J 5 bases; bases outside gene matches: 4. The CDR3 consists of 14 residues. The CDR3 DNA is TGCAGCGCCGGGACTAGCGGGATGACCGGGGAGCTGTTTTTT. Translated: CSAGTSGMTGELFF.

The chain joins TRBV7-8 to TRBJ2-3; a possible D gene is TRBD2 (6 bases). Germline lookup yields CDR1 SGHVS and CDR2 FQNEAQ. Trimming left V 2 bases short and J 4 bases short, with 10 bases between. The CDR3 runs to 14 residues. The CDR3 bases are TGTGCCAGCAGCTTACCGCGGGATTCAGATACGCAGTATTTT. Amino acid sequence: CASSLPRDSDTQYF. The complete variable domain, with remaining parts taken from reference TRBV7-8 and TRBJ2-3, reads GAGVSQSPRYKVAKRGQDVALRCDPISGHVSLFWYQQALGQGPEFLTYFQNEAQLDKSGLPSDRFFAERPEGSVSTLKIQRTQQEDSAVYLCASSLPRDSDTQYFGPGTRLTVL.

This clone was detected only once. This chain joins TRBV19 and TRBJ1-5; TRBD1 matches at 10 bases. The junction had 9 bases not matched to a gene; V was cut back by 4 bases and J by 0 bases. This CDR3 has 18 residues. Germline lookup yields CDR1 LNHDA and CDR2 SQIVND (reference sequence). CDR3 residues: CASSTPPGQGYSNQPQHF. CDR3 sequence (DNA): TGTGCCAGTAGTACCCCTCCGGGACAGGGGTATAGCAATCAGCCCCAGCATTTT.

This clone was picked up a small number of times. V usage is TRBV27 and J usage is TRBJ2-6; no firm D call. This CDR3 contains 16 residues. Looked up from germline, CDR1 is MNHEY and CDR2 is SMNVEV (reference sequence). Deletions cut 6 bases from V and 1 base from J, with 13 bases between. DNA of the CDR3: TGTGCCAGCAGCCCTCTACCCGGGTCTGGGGCCAACGTCCTGACTTTC. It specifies CASSPLPGSGANVLTF. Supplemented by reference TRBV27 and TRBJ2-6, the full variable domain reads EAQVTQNPRYLITVTGKKLTVTCSQNMNHEYMSWYRQDPGLGLRQIYYSMNVEVTDKGDVPEGYKVSRKEKRNFPLILESPSPNQTSLYFCASSPLPGSGANVLTFGAGSRLTVL.

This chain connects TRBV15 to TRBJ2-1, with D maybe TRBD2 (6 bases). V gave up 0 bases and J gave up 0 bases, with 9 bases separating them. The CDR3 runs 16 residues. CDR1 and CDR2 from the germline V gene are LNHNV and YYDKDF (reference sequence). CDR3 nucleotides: TGTGCCACCAGCAGAGATCTAGCGTCCTCCTACAATGAGCAGTTCTTC. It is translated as CATSRDLASSYNEQFF.

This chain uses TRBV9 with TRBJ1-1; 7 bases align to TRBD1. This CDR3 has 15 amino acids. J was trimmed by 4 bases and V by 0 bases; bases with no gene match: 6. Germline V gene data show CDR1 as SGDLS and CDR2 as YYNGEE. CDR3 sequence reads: CASSVVEGAGTEAFF. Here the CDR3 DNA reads TGTGCCAGCAGCGTAGTCGAGGGGGCGGGCACTGAAGCTTTCTTT.